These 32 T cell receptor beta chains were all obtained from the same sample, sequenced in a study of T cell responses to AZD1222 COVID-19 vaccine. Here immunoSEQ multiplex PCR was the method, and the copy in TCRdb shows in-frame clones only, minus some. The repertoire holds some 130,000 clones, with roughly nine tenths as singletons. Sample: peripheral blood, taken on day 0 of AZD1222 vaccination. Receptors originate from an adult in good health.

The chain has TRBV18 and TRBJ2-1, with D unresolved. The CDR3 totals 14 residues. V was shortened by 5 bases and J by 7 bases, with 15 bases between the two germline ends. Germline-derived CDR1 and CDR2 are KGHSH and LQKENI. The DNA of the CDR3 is TGTGCCAGCTCAGACATAACGGGCACAAATGAGCAGTTCTTC. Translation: CASSDITGTNEQFF.

CDR3 residues: CASSGTSNYGYTF. CDR3 nucleotide sequence: TGCGCCAGCAGCGGAACGTCTAACTATGGCTACACCTTC. The V and J genes are TRBV4-1 and TRBJ1-2; D not resolved. Germline V gene sequence: CDR1 MGHRA, CDR2 YSYEKL. Trimming stripped 5 bases from V and 0 bases from J, with 7 bases between. The CDR3 is made up of 13 amino acids.

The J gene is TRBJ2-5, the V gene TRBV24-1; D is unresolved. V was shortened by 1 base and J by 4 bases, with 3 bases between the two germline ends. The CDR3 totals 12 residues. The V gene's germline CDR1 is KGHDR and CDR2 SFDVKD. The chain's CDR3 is CATSDFGETQYF. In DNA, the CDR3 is TGTGCCACCAGTGATTTTGGAGAGACCCAGTACTTC.

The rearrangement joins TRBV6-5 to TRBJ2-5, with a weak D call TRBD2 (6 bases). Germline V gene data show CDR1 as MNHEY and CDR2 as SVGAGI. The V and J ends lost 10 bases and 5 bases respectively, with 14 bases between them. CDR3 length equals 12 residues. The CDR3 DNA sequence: TGTGCCACCGGAGGGGTTGGGGAGACCCAGTACTTC. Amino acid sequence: CATGGVGETQYF.

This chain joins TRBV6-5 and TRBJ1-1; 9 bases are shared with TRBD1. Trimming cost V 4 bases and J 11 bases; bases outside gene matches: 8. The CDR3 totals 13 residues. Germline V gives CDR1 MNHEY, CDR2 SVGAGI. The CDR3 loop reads CASSSNRGPRAFF. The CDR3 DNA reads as TGTGCCAGCAGTTCTAACAGGGGGCCGAGGGCTTTCTTT.

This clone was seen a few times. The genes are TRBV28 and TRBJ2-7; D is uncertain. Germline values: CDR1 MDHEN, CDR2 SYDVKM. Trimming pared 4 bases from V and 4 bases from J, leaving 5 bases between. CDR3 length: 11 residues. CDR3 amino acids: CASSWQYEQYF. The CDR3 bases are TGTGCCAGCAGTTGGCAGTACGAGCAGTACTTC.

CDR3 sequence: CASRADRRWASYEQYF. The CDR3 nucleotides are TGTGCCAGCAGGGCGGACAGGCGGTGGGCCTCCTACGAGCAGTACTTC. The chain has TRBV28 and TRBJ2-7, with 7 bases that match TRBD1. The germline gives CDR1 MDHEN, CDR2 SYDVKM. V was pared by 6 bases and J by 0 bases, with 11 bases of the junction left unmatched. There are 16 residues in the CDR3. The whole variable domain, remainder taken from reference TRBV28 and TRBJ2-7, is DVKVTQSSRYLVKRTGEKVFLECVQDMDHENMFWYRQDPGLGLRLIYFSYDVKMKEKGDIPEGYSVSREKKERFSLILESASTNQTSMYLCASRADRRWASYEQYFGPGTRLTVT.

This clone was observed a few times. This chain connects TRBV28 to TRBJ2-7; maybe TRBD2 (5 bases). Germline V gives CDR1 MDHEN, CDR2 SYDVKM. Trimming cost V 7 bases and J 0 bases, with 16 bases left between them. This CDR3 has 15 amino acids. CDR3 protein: CASNADGKSSYEQYF. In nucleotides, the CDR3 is TGTGCCAGCAATGCCGACGGGAAGAGCTCCTACGAGCAGTACTTC.

CDR3 sequence reads: CASRRTSNQPQHF. CDR3 in DNA: TGTGCCAGTAGACGGACGAGCAATCAGCCCCAGCATTTT. This sequence joins TRBV19 and TRBJ1-5, with D uncertain. CDR1 is LNHDA, CDR2 SQIVND, per germline (reference sequence). The CDR3 loop spans 13 amino acids. V lost 6 bases, J lost 1 base, and 7 bases lay in between.

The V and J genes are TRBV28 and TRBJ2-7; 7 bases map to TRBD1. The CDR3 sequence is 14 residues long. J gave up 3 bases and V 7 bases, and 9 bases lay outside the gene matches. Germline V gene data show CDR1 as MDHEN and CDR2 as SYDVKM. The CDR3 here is CASTPPGQDYEQYF. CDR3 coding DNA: TGTGCCAGCACCCCTCCTGGACAGGACTACGAGCAGTACTTC.

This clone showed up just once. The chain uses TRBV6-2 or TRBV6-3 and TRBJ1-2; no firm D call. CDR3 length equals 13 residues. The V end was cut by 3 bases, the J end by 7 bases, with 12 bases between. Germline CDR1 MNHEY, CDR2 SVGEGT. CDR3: CASSYDGLSGYTF. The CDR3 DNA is TGTGCCAGCAGTTATGACGGGTTGAGTGGCTACACCTTC.

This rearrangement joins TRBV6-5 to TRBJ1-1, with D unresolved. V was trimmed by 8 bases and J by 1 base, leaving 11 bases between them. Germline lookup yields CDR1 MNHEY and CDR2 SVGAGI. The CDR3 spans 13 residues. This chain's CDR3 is CASGGIGNTEAFF. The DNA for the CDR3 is TGTGCCAGCGGAGGAATTGGGAACACTGAAGCTTTCTTT.

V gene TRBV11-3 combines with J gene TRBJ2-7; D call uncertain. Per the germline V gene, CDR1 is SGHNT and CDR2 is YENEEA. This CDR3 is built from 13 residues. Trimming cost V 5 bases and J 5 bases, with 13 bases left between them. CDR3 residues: CASSTTDGDEQYF. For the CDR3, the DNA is TGTGCCAGCAGCACCACGGACGGAGACGAGCAGTACTTC.

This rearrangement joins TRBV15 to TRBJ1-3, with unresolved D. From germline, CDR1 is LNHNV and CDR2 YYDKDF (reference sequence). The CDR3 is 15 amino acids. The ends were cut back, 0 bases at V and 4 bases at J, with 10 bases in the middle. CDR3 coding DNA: TGTGCCACCAGCAGAGACAAGGGAAGCGGAAACACCATATATTTT. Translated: CATSRDKGSGNTIYF.

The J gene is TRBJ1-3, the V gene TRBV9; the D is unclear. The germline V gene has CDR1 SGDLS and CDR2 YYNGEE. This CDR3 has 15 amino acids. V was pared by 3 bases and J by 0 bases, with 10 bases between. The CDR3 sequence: CASSGPGPSGNTIYF. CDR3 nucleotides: TGTGCCAGCAGCGGTCCAGGCCCCTCTGGAAACACCATATATTTT.

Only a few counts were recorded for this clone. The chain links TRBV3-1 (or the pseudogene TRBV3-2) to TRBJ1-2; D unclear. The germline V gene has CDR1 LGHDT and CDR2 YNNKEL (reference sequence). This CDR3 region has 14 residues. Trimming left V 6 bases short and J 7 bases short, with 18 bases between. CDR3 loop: CASRRVGGQGGYTF. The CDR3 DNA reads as TGTGCCAGCAGACGGGTAGGCGGGCAAGGTGGCTACACCTTC.

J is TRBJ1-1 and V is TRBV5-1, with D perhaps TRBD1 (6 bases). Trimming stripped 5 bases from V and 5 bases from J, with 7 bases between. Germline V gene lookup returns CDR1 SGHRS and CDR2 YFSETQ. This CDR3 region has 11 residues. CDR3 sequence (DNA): TGCGCCAGCAGTGACAGGACTGAAGCTTTCTTT. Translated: CASSDRTEAFF.

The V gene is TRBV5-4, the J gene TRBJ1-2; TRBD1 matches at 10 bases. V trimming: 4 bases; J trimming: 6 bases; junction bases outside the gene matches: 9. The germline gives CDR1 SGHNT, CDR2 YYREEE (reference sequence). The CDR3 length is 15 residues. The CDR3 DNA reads TGTGCCAGCAGCCTTCAGGACAGGGGGACCGATGGCTACACCTTC. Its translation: CASSLQDRGTDGYTF.

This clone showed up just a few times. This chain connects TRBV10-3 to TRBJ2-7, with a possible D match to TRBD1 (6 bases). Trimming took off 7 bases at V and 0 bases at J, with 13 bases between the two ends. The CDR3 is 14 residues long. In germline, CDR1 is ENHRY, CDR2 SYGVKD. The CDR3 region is CAITRTESSYEQYF. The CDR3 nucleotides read TGTGCCATCACCAGGACAGAGAGCTCCTACGAGCAGTACTTC.

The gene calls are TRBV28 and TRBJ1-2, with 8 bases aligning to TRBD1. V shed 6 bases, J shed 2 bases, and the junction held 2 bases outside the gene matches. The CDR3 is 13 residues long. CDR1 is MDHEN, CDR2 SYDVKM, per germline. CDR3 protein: CASRRDRNYGYTF. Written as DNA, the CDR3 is TGTGCCAGCAGAAGGGACAGGAACTATGGCTACACCTTC.

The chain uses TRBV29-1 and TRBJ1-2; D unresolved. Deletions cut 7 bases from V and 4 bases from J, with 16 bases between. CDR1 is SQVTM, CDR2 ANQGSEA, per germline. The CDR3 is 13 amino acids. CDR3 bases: TGCAGCGCCATAAGGGAAGAGGGCTATGGCTACACCTTC. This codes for CSAIREEGYGYTF.

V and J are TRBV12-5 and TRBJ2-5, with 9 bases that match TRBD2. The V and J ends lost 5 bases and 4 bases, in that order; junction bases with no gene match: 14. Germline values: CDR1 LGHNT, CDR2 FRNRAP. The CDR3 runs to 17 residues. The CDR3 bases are TGTGCTAGTGGTGACACCTTCGCGGGGGGGAGGCGAGAGACCCAGTACTTC. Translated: CASGDTFAGGRRETQYF.

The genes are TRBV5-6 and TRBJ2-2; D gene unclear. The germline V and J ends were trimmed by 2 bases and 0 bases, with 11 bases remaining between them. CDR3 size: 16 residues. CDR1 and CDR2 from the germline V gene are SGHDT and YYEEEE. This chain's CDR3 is CASSFYYRTNTGELFF. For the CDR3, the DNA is TGTGCCAGCAGCTTCTATTACAGAACGAACACCGGGGAGCTGTTTTTT.

CDR3 amino acids: CASTRQGDSNQPQHF. CDR3 bases: TGTGCCAGCACCCGACAAGGGGATAGCAATCAGCCCCAGCATTTT. The chain is built from TRBV6-5 and TRBJ1-5; TRBD1 is a possible D gene (5 bases). Germline assignment: CDR1 MNHEY and CDR2 SVGAGI. The CDR3 loop spans 15 amino acids. V lost 7 bases, J lost 0 bases, and 13 bases lay in between.

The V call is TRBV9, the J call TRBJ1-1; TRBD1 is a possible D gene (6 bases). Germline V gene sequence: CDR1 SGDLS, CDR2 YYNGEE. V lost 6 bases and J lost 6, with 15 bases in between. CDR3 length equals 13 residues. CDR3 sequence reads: CASKGPGGAEAFF. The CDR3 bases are TGTGCCAGCAAAGGGCCCGGGGGCGCTGAAGCTTTCTTT. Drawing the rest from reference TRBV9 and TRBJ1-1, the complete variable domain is DSGVTQTPKHLITATGQRVTLRCSPRSGDLSVYWYQQSLDQGLQFLIQYYNGEERAKGNILERFSAQQFPDLHSELNLSSLELGDSALYFCASKGPGGAEAFFGQGTRLTVV.

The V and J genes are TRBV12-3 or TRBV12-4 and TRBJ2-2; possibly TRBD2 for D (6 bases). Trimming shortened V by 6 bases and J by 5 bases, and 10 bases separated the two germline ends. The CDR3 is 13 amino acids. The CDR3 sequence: CASRVADTGELFF. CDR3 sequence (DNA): TGTGCCAGCAGGGTAGCGGATACCGGGGAGCTGTTTTTT.

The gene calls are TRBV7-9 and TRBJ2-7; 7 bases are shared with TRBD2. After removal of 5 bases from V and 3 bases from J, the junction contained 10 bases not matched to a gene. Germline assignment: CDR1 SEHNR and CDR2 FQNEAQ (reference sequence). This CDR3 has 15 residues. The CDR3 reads CASSETGTIRYEQYF. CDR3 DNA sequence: TGTGCCAGCAGCGAAACCGGGACTATCCGCTACGAGCAGTACTTC.

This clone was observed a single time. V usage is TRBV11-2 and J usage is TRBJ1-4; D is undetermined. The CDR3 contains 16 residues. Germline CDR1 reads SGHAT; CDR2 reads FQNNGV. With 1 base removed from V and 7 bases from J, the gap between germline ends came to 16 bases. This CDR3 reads CASSLGFTGDSEKLFF. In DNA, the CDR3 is TGTGCCAGCAGCTTAGGTTTTACGGGAGATAGTGAAAAACTGTTTTTT.

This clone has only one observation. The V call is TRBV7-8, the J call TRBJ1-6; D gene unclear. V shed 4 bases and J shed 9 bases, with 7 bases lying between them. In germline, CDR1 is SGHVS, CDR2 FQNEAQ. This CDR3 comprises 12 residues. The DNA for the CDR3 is TGTGCCAGCAGCTCAGAAAGTTCACCCCTCCACTTT. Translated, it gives CASSSESSPLHF.

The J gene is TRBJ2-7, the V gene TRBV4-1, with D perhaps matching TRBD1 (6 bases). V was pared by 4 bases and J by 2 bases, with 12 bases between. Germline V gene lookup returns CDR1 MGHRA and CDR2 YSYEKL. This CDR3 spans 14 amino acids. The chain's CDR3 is CASSLEDRTYEQYF. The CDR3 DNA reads TGCGCCAGCAGCCTAGAGGACAGAACCTACGAGCAGTACTTC.

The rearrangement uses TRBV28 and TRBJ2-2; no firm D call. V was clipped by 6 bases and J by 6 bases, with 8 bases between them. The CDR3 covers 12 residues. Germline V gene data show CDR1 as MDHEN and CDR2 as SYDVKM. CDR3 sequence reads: CASSLLAGELFF. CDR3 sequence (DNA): TGTGCCAGCAGCCTGTTAGCCGGGGAGCTGTTTTTT.

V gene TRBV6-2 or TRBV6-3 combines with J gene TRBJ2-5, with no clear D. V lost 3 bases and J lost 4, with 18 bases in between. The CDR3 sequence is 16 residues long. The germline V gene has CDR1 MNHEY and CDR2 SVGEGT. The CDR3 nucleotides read TGTGCCAGCAGTTATCAAGTGGGTGCGCTGCGAGAGACCCAGTACTTC. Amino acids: CASSYQVGALRETQYF.